This T cell receptor (beta chain) was recorded in a study of Graves' ophthalmopathy and Graves' hyperthyroidism. The overall study: Specimen type is peripheral blood, obtained at initial diagnosis before any treatment.

General study points: Blood contained most expanded thyroid clonotypes exceeding 0.001 frequency.

V gave up 4 bases and J gave up 5 bases, with 9 bases separating them. The CDR3 spans 13 residues. Looked up from germline, CDR1 is SQVTM and CDR2 is ANQGSEA. Patients were excluded if they had other autoimmune diseases or uncontrolled infections, and likewise if pregnancy or lactation applied. As diagnostic evidence, clinical symptoms, serum thyroxine, TRAb, thyroid ultrasound and orbital computed tomography were relied upon. Many counts were recorded for this clonotype. The antigen is unknown. RNA transcripts provided the template for amplifying TCR beta CDR3 regions. The first round was an RT-PCR with HTBI primers, and the second round was a multiplex PCR. TCRdb reprocessed the multiplex PCR reads via MiXCR and lists one record per CDR3 protein. The sample records 200,000 to 250,000 distinct CDR3 sequences, around a fifth being singletons.

The TCR was taken from a woman in her 50s with Graves' ophthalmopathy. Sequencing was performed on peripheral blood. The gene calls are TRBV29-1 and TRBJ1-6; a possible D gene is TRBD1 (6 bases). The DNA of the CDR3 is TGCAGCGTTGCAGGGGCAAATAATTCACCCCTCCACTTT. This gives the protein CSVAGANNSPLHF.